This T cell receptor (beta chain) emerged from a study of blood T cells in healthy people across ages. All donors came from Russia, were Caucasian and healthy, and spanned ages roughly 6 to 95. In germline, CDR1 is SGDLS, CDR2 YYNGEE. The CDR3 covers 13 residues. V lost 4 bases and J lost 10; bases outside the gene matches: 6. For the second PCR, which ran for roughly 6 to 12 cycles, a sample-barcoded 5' primer and a J-beta primer mix were used. A single record per CDR3 protein comes from TCRdb applying MiXCR to the 5' RACE reads. The data contain around 990,000 distinct CDR3 sequences, approximately 26% of them singletons. This sample was also put to use in a study of T cells of mothers and their children.

The sequencing input was blood. The sequence was collected from a girl aged 2 to 9 in good health. The chain links TRBV9 to TRBJ1-4, with TRBD1 identical over 8 bases. CDR3 DNA sequence: TGTGCCAGCAGCCCCACAGGGGGTGGAAAACTGTTTTTT. It yields the protein CASSPTGGGKLFF.